The 10 T cell receptor beta chains below come from one sample, sequenced in a study of shared clonotypes between healthy human individuals. The method was immunoSEQ multiplex PCR; TCRdb's version includes in-frame clones alone and lacks a portion of them. The table lists 850,000 to 1,100,000 clones, around three quarters of them singletons. Sequenced sample: memory CD4+ T cells from PBMCs. Subset of the sample: CD45RA-negative fraction. All receptors come from a man younger than 35 in good health. Some clones in this sample may be carry-over from other donors' samples.

This clone occurred once. J is TRBJ2-7 and V is TRBV6-1; 7 nucleotides agree with TRBD1. Germline-derived CDR1 and CDR2 are MNHNS and SASEGT. The V segment lost 4 bases and the J segment 1 base; nucleotides outside the gene matches: 4. The CDR3 is made up of 14 amino acids. The CDR3 DNA reads TGTGCCAGCAGTGCCGGGACAGAGTCCTACGAGCAGTACTTC. This translates into CASSAGTESYEQYF.

The table lists this clone with a count of one. The rearrangement uses TRBV27 and TRBJ1-1, with 7 bases matching TRBD1. Per germline, CDR1 MNHEY and CDR2 SMNVEV (reference sequence). V shed 1 base, J shed 2 bases, and the junction held 19 bases outside the gene matches. The CDR3 totals 20 residues. This CDR3 is CASSLLGWRGREGANTEAFF. DNA of the CDR3: TGTGCCAGCAGTTTATTAGGTTGGCGGGGTCGCGAGGGGGCTAACACTGAAGCTTTCTTT.

Comment on this clone: A junction boundary mismatches the germline segment, possibly from a read error. The V call is TRBV11-2, the J call TRBJ1-1; D uncertain. The CDR3 contains 15 residues. Germline V gene sequence: CDR1 SGHAT, CDR2 FQNNGV. The CDR3 sequence: CASILNKGGNTEAFF. In nucleotides, the CDR3 is TGTGCCAGCATCTTAAATAAGGGAGGGAACACTGAAGCTTTCTTT. Filled out from reference TRBV11-2 and TRBJ1-1, the complete variable domain reads EAGVAQSPRYKIIEKRQSVAFWCNPISGHATLYWYQQILGQGPKLLIQFQNNGVVDDSQLPKDRFSAERLKGVDSTLKIQPAKLEDSAVYLCASILNKGGNTEAFFGQGTRLTVV.

With respect to this clone: The sample has other DNA sequences that encode this CDR3 too. This rearrangement joins TRBV18 to TRBJ2-5; D remains unclear. Germline lookup yields CDR1 KGHSH and CDR2 LQKENI. Trimming stripped 3 bases from V and 5 bases from J, with 7 bases between. The CDR3 covers 12 residues. The DNA for the CDR3 is TGTGCCAGCTCACCGAGAGTGGAGACCCAGTACTTC. Amino acid sequence: CASSPRVETQYF.

The chain has TRBV11-2 and TRBJ1-3; 8 bases agree with TRBD1. J was trimmed by 2 bases and V by 4 bases; bases with no gene match: 7. This CDR3 has 16 residues. CDR1 and CDR2 from the germline V gene are SGHAT and FQNNGV. Here the CDR3 reads CASSSQGVQAGNTIYF. The CDR3, as DNA: TGTGCCAGCAGCTCACAGGGGGTCCAAGCTGGAAACACCATATATTTT.

In regard to this clone: Mismatch with germline at one junction end may stem from a read error. The sample holds other DNA sequences that translate to the same CDR3. V gene TRBV28 combines with J gene TRBJ2-5, with D hard to call. CDR1 is MDHEN and CDR2 is SYDVKM in the germline V gene. The length of the CDR3 is 14 residues. As DNA, the CDR3 is TGTGCTAGCAGTCGCTCCGGCACCCAAGAGACCCAGTACTTC. This encodes CASSRSGTQETQYF. The complete variable domain, with remaining parts taken from reference TRBV28 and TRBJ2-5, reads DVKVTQSSRYLVKRTGEKVFLECVQDMDHENMFWYRQDPGLGLRLIYFSYDVKMKEKGDIPEGYSVSREKKERFSLILESASTNQTSMYLCASSRSGTQETQYFGPGTRLLVL.

This chain connects TRBV15 to TRBJ2-7; TRBD2 aligns across 11 bases. The J segment lost 4 bases and the V segment lost 3 bases, leaving 5 bases of the junction unmatched. Germline assignment: CDR1 LNHNV and CDR2 YYDKDF (reference sequence). This CDR3 is built from 15 residues. Here the CDR3 reads CATSSPGLAVYEQYF. CDR3 sequence (DNA): TGTGCCACCAGCAGCCCGGGACTAGCGGTTTACGAGCAGTACTTC.

A word on this clone: One end of the junction is discordant with germline, which a read error may explain. V usage is TRBV28 and J usage is TRBJ2-7, with 9 bases matching TRBD2. Germline values: CDR1 MDHEN, CDR2 SYDVKM. CDR3 length: 14 amino acids. CDR3 region: CASRLAGVYSEQYF. DNA of the CDR3: TGTGCCAGCCGTTTAGCGGGAGTGTACAGCGAGCAGTACTTC.

This chain connects TRBV12-5 to TRBJ1-2; 8 nucleotides match TRBD1. The CDR3 spans 16 residues. The V and J ends lost 5 bases and 4 bases, in that order; junction bases with no gene match: 12. CDR1 is LGHNT and CDR2 is FRNRAP in the germline V gene. CDR3 nucleotide sequence: TGTGCTAGTGGTAGCACAGGGGGAGTGGGCATCTATGGCTACACCTTC. Translated: CASGSTGGVGIYGYTF. The entire variable domain, with the rest obtained from reference TRBV12-5 and TRBJ1-2, is as follows: DARVTQTPRHKVTEMGQEVTMRCQPILGHNTVFWYRQTMMQGLELLAYFRNRAPLDDSGMPKDRFSAEMPDATLATLKIQPSEPRDSAVYFCASGSTGGVGIYGYTFGSGTRLTVV.

The chain couples TRBV7-2 to TRBJ2-1; 7 bases line up with TRBD2. Germline V gene sequence: CDR1 SGHTA, CDR2 FQGNSA. V lost 3 bases, J lost 7 bases, and 6 bases stayed unmatched. The CDR3 contains 14 residues. This CDR3 reads CASSFGGSSNEQFF. The DNA for the CDR3 is TGTGCCAGCAGCTTCGGCGGGAGTTCGAATGAGCAGTTCTTC.